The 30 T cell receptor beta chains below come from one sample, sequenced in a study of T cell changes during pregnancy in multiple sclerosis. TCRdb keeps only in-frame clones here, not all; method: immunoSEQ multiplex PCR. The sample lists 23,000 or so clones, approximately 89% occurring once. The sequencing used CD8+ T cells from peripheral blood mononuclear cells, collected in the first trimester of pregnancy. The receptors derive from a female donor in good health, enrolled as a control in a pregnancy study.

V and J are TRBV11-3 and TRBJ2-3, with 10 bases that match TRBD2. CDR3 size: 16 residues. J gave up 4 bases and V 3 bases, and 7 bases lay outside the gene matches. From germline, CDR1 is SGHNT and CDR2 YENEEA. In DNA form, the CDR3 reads TGTGCCAGCAGCTTCAGAAGCGGGGGGGCGGCAGATACGCAGTATTTT. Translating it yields CASSFRSGGAADTQYF.

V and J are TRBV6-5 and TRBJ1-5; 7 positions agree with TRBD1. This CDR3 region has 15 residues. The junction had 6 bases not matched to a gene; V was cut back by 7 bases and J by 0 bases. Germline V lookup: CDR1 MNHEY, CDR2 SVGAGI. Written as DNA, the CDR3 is TGTGCCAGCAAACAGGGGCTGAATAGCAATCAGCCCCAGCATTTT. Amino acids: CASKQGLNSNQPQHF.

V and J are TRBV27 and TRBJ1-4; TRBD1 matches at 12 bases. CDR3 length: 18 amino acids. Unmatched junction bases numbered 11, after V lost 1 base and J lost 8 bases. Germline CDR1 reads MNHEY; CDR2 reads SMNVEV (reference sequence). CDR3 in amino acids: CASSLFWDRGRMREKLFF. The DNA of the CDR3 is TGTGCCAGCAGTTTATTCTGGGACAGGGGGCGGATGAGAGAAAAACTGTTTTTT.

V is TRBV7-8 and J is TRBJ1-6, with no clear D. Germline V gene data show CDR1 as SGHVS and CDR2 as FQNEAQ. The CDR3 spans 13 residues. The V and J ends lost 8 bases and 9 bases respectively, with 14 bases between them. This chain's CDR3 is CASAEGAVSPLHF. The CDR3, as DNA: TGTGCCAGCGCGGAGGGAGCAGTTTCACCCCTCCACTTT. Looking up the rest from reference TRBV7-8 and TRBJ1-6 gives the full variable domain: GAGVSQSPRYKVAKRGQDVALRCDPISGHVSLFWYQQALGQGPEFLTYFQNEAQLDKSGLPSDRFFAERPEGSVSTLKIQRTQQEDSAVYLCASAEGAVSPLHFGNGTRLTVT.

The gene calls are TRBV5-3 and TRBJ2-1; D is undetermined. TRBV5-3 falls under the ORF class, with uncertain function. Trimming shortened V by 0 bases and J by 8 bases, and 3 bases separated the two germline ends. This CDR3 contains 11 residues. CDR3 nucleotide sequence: TGTGCCAGAAGCTTGGCGGATGAGCAGTTCTTC. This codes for CARSLADEQFF.

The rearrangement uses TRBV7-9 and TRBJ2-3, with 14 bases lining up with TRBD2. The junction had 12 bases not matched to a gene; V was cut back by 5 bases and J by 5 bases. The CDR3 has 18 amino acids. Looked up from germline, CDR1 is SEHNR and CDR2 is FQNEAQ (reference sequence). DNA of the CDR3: TGTGCCAGCAGCCAATGGGTGACTAGCGGGGGGGCTCGAGATACGCAGTATTTT. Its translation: CASSQWVTSGGARDTQYF.

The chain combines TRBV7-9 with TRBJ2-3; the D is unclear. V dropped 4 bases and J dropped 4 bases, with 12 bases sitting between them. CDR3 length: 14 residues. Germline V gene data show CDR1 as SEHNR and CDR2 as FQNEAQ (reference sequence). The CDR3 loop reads CASSSEEAADTQYF. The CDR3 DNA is TGTGCCAGCAGCTCCGAAGAGGCAGCAGATACGCAGTATTTT.

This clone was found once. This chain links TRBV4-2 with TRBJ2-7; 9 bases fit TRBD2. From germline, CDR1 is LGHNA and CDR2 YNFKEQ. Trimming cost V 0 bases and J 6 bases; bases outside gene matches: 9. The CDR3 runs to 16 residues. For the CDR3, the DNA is TGTGCCAGCAGCCAAGATGGAGCGGGGGGCTCGGGCGAGCAGTACTTC. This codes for CASSQDGAGGSGEQYF.

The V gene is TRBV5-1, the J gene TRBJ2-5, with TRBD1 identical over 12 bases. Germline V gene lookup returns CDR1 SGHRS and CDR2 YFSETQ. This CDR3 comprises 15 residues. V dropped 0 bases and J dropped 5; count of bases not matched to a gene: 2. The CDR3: CASSLEGTGGETQYF. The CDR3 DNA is TGCGCCAGCAGCTTGGAGGGGACAGGGGGCGAGACCCAGTACTTC.

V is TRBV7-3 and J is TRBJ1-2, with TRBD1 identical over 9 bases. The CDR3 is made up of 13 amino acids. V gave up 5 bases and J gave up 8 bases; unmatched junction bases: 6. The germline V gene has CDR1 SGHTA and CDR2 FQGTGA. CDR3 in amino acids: CASSQDRGLGYTF. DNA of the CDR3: TGTGCCAGCAGCCAGGACAGGGGCTTAGGCTACACCTTC.

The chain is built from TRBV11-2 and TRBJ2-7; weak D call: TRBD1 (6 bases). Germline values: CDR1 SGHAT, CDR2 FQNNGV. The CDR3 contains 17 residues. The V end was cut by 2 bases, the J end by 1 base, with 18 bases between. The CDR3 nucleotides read TGTGCCAGCAGCTTAATAGGCACAGGGCCGATATCCTACGAGCAGTACTTC. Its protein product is CASSLIGTGPISYEQYF.

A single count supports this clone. The CDR3 DNA reads TGTGCCAGCAGCACACCCACCGGGGGGGCAAGCAAGGATGAGCAGTTCTTC. It codes for CASSTPTGGASKDEQFF. V usage is TRBV4-2 and J usage is TRBJ2-1, with 8 nucleotides matching TRBD2. Germline CDR1 and CDR2: LGHNA and YNFKEQ. CDR3 length: 17 residues. V shed 5 bases, J shed 8 bases, and the junction held 17 bases outside the gene matches.

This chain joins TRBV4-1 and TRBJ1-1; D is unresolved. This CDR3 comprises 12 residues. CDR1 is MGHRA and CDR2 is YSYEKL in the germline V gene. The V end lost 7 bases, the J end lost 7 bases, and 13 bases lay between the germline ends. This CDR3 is CASTGRPREAFF. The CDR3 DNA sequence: TGCGCCAGCACTGGCAGGCCCCGTGAAGCTTTCTTT.

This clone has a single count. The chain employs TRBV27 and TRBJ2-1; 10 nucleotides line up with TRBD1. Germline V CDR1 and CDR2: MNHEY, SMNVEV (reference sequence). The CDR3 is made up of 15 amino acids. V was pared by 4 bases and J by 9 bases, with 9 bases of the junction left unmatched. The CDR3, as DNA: TGTGCCAGCAGTTCACCATTGACAGGGGGCACTGAGCAGTTCTTC. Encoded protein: CASSSPLTGGTEQFF.

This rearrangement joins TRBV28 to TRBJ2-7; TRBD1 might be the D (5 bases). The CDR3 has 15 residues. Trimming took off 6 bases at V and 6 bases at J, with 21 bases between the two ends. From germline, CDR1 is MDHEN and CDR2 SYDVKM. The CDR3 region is CASSPTRTYTGEQYF. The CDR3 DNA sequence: TGTGCCAGCAGCCCCACTCGGACATACACAGGCGAGCAGTACTTC.

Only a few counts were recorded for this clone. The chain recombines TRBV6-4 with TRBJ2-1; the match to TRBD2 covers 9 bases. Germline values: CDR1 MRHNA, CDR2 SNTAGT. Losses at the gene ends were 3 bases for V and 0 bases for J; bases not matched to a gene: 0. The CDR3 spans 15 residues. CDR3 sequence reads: CASSEAGGSYNEQFF. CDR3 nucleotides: TGTGCCAGCAGTGAAGCGGGAGGCTCCTACAATGAGCAGTTCTTC.

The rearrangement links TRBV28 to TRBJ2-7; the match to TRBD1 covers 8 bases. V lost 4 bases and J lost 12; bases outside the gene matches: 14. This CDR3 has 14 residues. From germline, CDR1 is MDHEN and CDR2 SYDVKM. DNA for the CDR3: TGTGCCAGCAGTTCCCCAAGACAGGGGACAAGGGGGTACTTC. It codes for CASSSPRQGTRGYF.

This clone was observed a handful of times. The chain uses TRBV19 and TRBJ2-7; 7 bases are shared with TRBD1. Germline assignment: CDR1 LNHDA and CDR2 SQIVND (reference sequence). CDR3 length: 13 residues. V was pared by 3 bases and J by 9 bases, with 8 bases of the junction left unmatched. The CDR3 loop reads CASSMDLAGGQYF. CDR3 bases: TGTGCCAGTAGTATGGATCTGGCAGGGGGGCAGTACTTC.

The CDR3 sequence: CASSSRGAGDDEQFF. As DNA, the CDR3 is TGTGCCAGTAGTTCTCGGGGAGCGGGAGATGATGAGCAGTTCTTC. This rearrangement joins TRBV19 to TRBJ2-1; TRBD2 matches at 8 bases. This CDR3 has 15 amino acids. From germline, CDR1 is LNHDA and CDR2 SQIVND (reference sequence). The V segment lost 5 bases and the J segment 8 bases; nucleotides outside the gene matches: 11.

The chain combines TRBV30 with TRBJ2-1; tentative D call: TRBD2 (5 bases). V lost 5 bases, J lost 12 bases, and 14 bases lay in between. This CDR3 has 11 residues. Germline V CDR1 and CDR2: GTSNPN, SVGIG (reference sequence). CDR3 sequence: CAWSIGRGQFF. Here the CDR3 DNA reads TGTGCCTGGTCCATTGGGAGAGGGCAGTTCTTC.

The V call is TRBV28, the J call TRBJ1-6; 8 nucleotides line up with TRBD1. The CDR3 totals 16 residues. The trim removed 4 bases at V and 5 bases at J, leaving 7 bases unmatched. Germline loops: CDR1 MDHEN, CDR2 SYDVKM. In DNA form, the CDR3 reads TGTGCCAGCAGTTCCTCAGGGGGCAAACATAATTCACCCCTCCACTTT. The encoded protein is CASSSSGGKHNSPLHF.

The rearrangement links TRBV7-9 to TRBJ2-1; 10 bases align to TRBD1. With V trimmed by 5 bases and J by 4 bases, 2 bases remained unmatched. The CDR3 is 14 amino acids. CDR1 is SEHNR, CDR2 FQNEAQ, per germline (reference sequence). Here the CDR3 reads CASSPGQGYNEQFF. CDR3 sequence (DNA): TGTGCCAGCAGCCCGGGACAGGGGTACAATGAGCAGTTCTTC.

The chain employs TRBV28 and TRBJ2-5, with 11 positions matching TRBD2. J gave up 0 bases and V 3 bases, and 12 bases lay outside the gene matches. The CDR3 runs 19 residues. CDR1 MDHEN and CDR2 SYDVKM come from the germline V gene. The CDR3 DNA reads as TGTGCCAGCAGTTTGGAGGGTAGCGGGAGGGAATATCACCAAGAGACCCAGTACTTC. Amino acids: CASSLEGSGREYHQETQYF.

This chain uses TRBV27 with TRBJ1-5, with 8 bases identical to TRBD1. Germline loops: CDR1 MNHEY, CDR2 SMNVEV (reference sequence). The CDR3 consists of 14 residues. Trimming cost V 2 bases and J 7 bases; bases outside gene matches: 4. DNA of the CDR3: TGTGCCAGCAGTTTAGGACAGGGTGAGCAGCCCCAGCATTTT. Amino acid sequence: CASSLGQGEQPQHF.

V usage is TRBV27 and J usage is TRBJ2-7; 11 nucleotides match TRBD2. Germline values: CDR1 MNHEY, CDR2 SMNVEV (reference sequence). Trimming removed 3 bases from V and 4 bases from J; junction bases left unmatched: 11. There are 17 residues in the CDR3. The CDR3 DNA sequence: TGTGCCAGCAGTTTCTTAGCGGGAGGGAACCTGGGGTACGAGCAGTACTTC. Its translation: CASSFLAGGNLGYEQYF.

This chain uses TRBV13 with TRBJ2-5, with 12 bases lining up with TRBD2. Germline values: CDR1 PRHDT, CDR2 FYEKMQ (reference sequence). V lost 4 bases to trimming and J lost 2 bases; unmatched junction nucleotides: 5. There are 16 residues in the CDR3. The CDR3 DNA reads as TGTGCCAGCAGCTCCGGACTAGCGGGGAAACAAGAGACCCAGTACTTC. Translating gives CASSSGLAGKQETQYF.

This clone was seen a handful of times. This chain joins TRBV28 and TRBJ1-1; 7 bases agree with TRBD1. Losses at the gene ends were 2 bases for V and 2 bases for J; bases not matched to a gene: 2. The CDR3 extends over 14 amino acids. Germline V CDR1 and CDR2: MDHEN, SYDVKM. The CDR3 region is CASSLGQDNTEAFF. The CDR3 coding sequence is TGTGCCAGCAGTTTAGGACAGGATAACACTGAAGCTTTCTTT.

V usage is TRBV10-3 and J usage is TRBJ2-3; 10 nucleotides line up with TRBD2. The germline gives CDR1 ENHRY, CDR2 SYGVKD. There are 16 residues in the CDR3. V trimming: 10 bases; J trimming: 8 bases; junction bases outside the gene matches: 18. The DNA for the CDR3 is TGTGCCACCGCGCCCCTTAGCGGGGGGCCGTCTCGTACGCAGTATTTT. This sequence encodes CATAPLSGGPSRTQYF.

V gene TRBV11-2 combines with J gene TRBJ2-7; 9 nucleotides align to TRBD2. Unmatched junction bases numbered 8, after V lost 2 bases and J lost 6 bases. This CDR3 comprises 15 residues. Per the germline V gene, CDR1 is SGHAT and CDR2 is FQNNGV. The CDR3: CASSLHASGKLEQYF. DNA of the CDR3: TGTGCCAGCAGCTTACATGCTAGCGGGAAGCTCGAGCAGTACTTC.

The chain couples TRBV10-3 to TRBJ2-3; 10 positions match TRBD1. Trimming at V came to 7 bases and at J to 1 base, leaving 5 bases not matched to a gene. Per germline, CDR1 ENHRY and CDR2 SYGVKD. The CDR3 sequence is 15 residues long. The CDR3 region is CAITRGTGGTDTQYF. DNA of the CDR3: TGTGCCATCACCCGGGGGACAGGGGGCACAGATACGCAGTATTTT.